This TCR beta chain was captured by sequencing in a study of blood T cell repertoires in COVID-19 (dated by TCRdb to the early 2020s). Some background on the complete study: Samples covering the acute and convalescent phases of COVID-19 were provided by collaborators in the United States, Italy and Spain. The material from the prospective study consisted of cDNA or gDNA derived from T cells, B-cell-depleted T cells, or PBMCs. The dataset comprised deeply sampled blood TCRbeta repertoires from subjects exposed to, actively infected with, or recovered from COVID-19. The repertoires were made available in a free public database intended to serve as a resource for research on the immune response to SARS-CoV-2. Samples came from the ongoing ImmuneRACE study (first 160 participants) plus 1,254 subjects from 6 global collaborators. A de-identified subject ID, COVID-19 status, age in years and sex were almost always included in the sample metadata. Where available, HLA class I and class II types were taken from metadata supplied by the sample provider and were not determined by assay-based typing.

Results the study describes overall, beyond this receptor: Clinical and demographic metadata were provided uncurated, with the amount varying by source and participant.

The immunoSEQ Assay, a bias-controlled multiplex PCR, was used to amplify TCRbeta CDR3 regions from genomic DNA. Regarding the original processing steps: The number of nucleated cells in each sample was estimated from the amplification of reference gene primers within the assay. To quantify the absolute abundance of each unique TCRbeta CDR3 rearrangement, sequence reads were collapsed and filtered. Productive Simpson clonality was computed per sample as the square root of Simpson's diversity index over productive rearrangements. TCRdb provides this immuneACCESS table in a form limited to in-frame rearrangements. Some clones are lacking; in checked studies, under half of them reflect an unresolved V gene, and why the rest are absent is not known. V, J and clone size were drawn from that table, and D and trimming were deduced from the DNA. The sample has fewer than 150,000 clones on record, around nine tenths of them singletons. The top ten clones comprise 3.5% to 5.5% of the sample.

The collaborating institutions used their own protocols to collect whole blood in K2EDTA tubes. For TCRbeta analysis, collaborators shipped samples as frozen whole blood, isolated PBMCs, or DNA extracted from either of those sample types. As for this clone: The antigen this receptor binds is unknown. One base away there is no much larger clone; base qualities are not given.

Including the terminal cysteine and phenylalanine, the CDR3 comprises 15 residues. The kept DNA is CDR3 alone, 45 bases in frame from the first base. The germline V gene specifies KGHSH as CDR1 and LQKENI as CDR2. V and J are truncated by 2 bases and 3 bases respectively, leaving an intervening sequence of 14 bases. This receptor was obtained from a woman aged 40 to 50 with acute or convalescent COVID-19. Recombination connected TRBV18 to TRBJ2-7, and perhaps TRBD2 as D gene, on 5 matching bases. Specimen: peripheral blood. This receptor has the CDR3 CASSPWTSENYEQYF. The DNA is TGTGCCAGCTCACCATGGACTTCAGAAAACTACGAGCAGTACTTC.